This TCR beta chain was captured by sequencing in a study of spatial heterogeneity in lung cancer. Study-wide points: Mutation counts in tumors were tracked by counts of expanded intratumoral alpha and beta TCRs.

Time point described: sample taken at primary tumor resection. Without sorting, whole RNA was sequenced from tumor, nontumor lung or frozen PBMC. CDR3 length: 14 residues. V was clipped by 7 bases and J by 0 bases, with 10 bases between them. All TCR cDNA molecules were individually tagged with a unique molecular identifier. TCRdb passed the 5' RACE reads through MiXCR, listing each CDR3 protein once. The data contain fewer than 15,000 distinct CDR3 sequences, approximately 7% of them singletons. This clonotype is termed medium-sized. Its target is not known. The V and J genes are TRBV12-3 or TRBV12-4 and TRBJ1-5; no reliable D call. The TCR sequence derives from a female donor with early-stage non-small cell lung cancer. The sample in question was lung tumor tissue, obtained at surgery. For the CDR3, the DNA is TGTGCCAGCACCTCAGACCGTAGCAATCAGCCCCAGCATTTT. Translation: CASTSDRSNQPQHF.